Listed here are 27 T cell receptor beta chains from one sample, sequenced in a study of blood T cell repertoires in COVID-19. Clones were read by immunoSEQ multiplex PCR, and TCRdb kept only the in-frame ones, dropping some. Of about 370,000 clones in the sample, around 89% were seen once. The sequencing input was PBMCs or T cells enriched from blood (not recorded which). These TCRs come from a young man who had recovered from COVID-19.

CDR3 nucleotides: TGTGCCAGCAGTGAATATCGTAGATCCTACGAGCAGTACTTC. It encodes CASSEYRRSYEQYF. The chain combines TRBV6-1 with TRBJ2-7; no reliable D call. This CDR3 comprises 14 residues. V lost 2 bases, J lost 1 base, and 9 bases lay in between. Germline lookup yields CDR1 MNHNS and CDR2 SASEGT.

The chain couples TRBV28 to TRBJ2-5; 12 bases are a match to TRBD1. CDR3 length equals 16 residues. Germline CDR1 MDHEN, CDR2 SYDVKM. V shed 3 bases, J shed 5 bases, and the junction held 7 bases outside the gene matches. Here the CDR3 DNA reads TGTGCCAGCAGTTTTTTGGGACAGGGGGCGGGGGAGACCCAGTACTTC. This translates into CASSFLGQGAGETQYF.

The rearrangement links TRBV5-5 to TRBJ2-5; 8 positions match TRBD2. Unmatched junction bases numbered 8, after V lost 4 bases and J lost 3 bases. The length of the CDR3 is 15 residues. The V gene's germline CDR1 is SGHKS and CDR2 YYEKEE (reference sequence). The CDR3 protein is CASSRGMRGEETQYF. The CDR3 DNA reads TGTGCCAGCAGCCGCGGTATGCGGGGGGAAGAGACCCAGTACTTC. Complete variable domain (other parts from reference TRBV5-5 and TRBJ2-5): DAGVTQSPTHLIKTRGQQVTLRCSPISGHKSVSWYQQVLGQGPQFIFQYYEKEERGRGNFPDRFSARQFPNYSSELNVNALLLGDSALYLCASSRGMRGEETQYFGPGTRLLVL.

The chain combines TRBV6-4 with TRBJ2-2; TRBD2 agrees at 9 bases. V lost 5 bases and J lost 1; bases outside the gene matches: 5. Germline CDR1 reads MRHNA; CDR2 reads SNTAGT. The CDR3 sequence is 16 residues long. The CDR3 sequence is CASSPIAGENTGELFF. DNA for the CDR3: TGTGCCAGCAGTCCTATAGCGGGGGAGAACACCGGGGAGCTGTTTTTT.

The V and J genes are TRBV7-9 and TRBJ1-1; 9 bases line up with TRBD1. Germline values: CDR1 SEHNR, CDR2 FQNEAQ (reference sequence). The CDR3 runs 12 residues. Unmatched junction bases numbered 3, after V lost 5 bases and J lost 8 bases. CDR3 protein: CASSQTGGEAFF. Written as DNA, the CDR3 is TGTGCCAGCAGCCAGACAGGGGGAGAAGCTTTCTTT.

The rearrangement joins TRBV19 to TRBJ1-5; 9 nucleotides agree with TRBD1. CDR1 and CDR2 from the germline V gene are LNHDA and SQIVND (reference sequence). J lost 3 bases, V lost 5 bases, and 5 bases had no gene match. This CDR3 is built from 15 residues. This chain's CDR3 is CASSYGTGTNQPQHF. DNA of the CDR3: TGTGCCAGTAGTTACGGGACAGGGACCAATCAGCCCCAGCATTTT. The complete variable domain, with remaining parts taken from reference TRBV19 and TRBJ1-5, reads DGGITQSPKYLFRKEGQNVTLSCEQNLNHDAMYWYRQDPGQGLRLIYYSQIVNDFQKGDIAEGYSVSREKKESFPLTVTSAQKNPTAFYLCASSYGTGTNQPQHFGDGTRLSIL.

V and J are TRBV21-1 and TRBJ2-7; the table's D call, TRBD2, was not checked against the DNA. TRBV21-1 is shown as a pseudogene. CDR3 length equals 11 residues. The CDR3 sequence is CASSSFYEQYF. The CDR3 coding sequence is TGTGCCAGCAGCTCCTTCTACGAGCAGTACTTC.

CDR3 DNA sequence: TGCGCCAGCAGCGACCTACAGGGGGCAGGTCCCTCAGGTGAGCAGTTCTTC. Protein sequence: CASSDLQGAGPSGEQFF. The rearrangement uses TRBV5-1 and TRBJ2-1; TRBD1 matches 9 bases. Trimming took 4 bases from V and 9 from J; bases not matched to a gene: 17. Germline V gene lookup returns CDR1 SGHRS and CDR2 YFSETQ. This CDR3 spans 17 amino acids. The full variable domain, with the rest looked up from reference TRBV5-1 and TRBJ2-1, is KAGVTQTPRYLIKTRGQQVTLSCSPISGHRSVSWYQQTPGQGLQFLFEYFSETQRNKGNFPGRFSGRQFSNSRSEMNVSTLELGDSALYLCASSDLQGAGPSGEQFFGPGTRLTVL.

This clone appeared a single time. Because the CDR3's place on the DNA is in doubt, the DNA is left out and the CDR3 is given as listed by TCRdb. The CDR3 here is CASIVLVGTGGKETQYF. The chain links TRBV23-1 to TRBJ2-5; the table's D call of TRBD1 was not tested on the DNA. TRBV23-1 is filed as an ORF, its function uncertain. The CDR3 numbers 17 amino acids, ends counted.

The rearrangement joins TRBV3-1 (or the pseudogene TRBV3-2) to TRBJ1-6; 9 bases align to TRBD1. The V gene end was trimmed by 4 bases and the J gene end by 7 bases; junction bases not matched to a gene: 5. CDR1 and CDR2 from the germline V gene are LGHDT and YNNKEL (reference sequence). The CDR3 contains 15 residues. CDR3: CASSPWTGDNSPLHF. In DNA, the CDR3 is TGTGCCAGCAGCCCGTGGACAGGGGACAATTCACCCCTCCACTTT.

The gene calls are TRBV4-1 and TRBJ1-1, with D maybe TRBD1 (6 bases). Between the trimmed V and J ends, which lost 3 bases and 1 base, there was a span of 18 bases. The CDR3 totals 17 residues. Germline V gene data show CDR1 as MGHRA and CDR2 as YSYEKL. The CDR3 loop reads CASSHLPPRGRNTEAFF. CDR3 sequence (DNA): TGCGCCAGCAGCCATCTCCCCCCCAGGGGAAGGAACACTGAAGCTTTCTTT.

CDR3 DNA: TGTGCCAGCAGCCCCCGACAGGGCTCGGACACCGGGGAGCTGTTTTTT. It yields the protein CASSPRQGSDTGELFF. The chain employs TRBV5-4 and TRBJ2-2; TRBD1 agrees at 7 bases. V dropped 4 bases and J dropped 3; count of bases not matched to a gene: 9. This CDR3 contains 16 residues. Germline loops: CDR1 SGHNT, CDR2 YYREEE (reference sequence).

The J gene is TRBJ2-5, the V gene TRBV7-8; 8 nucleotides agree with TRBD2. Trimming at V came to 3 bases and at J to 2 bases, leaving 5 bases not matched to a gene. Germline V lookup: CDR1 SGHVS, CDR2 FQNEAQ. CDR3 size: 15 residues. The CDR3 region is CASSFGLAQQETQYF. DNA of the CDR3: TGTGCCAGCAGCTTCGGACTAGCACAACAAGAGACCCAGTACTTC. The full variable domain, in which reference TRBV7-8 and TRBJ2-5 provide the parts outside the CDR3, is GAGVSQSPRYKVAKRGQDVALRCDPISGHVSLFWYQQALGQGPEFLTYFQNEAQLDKSGLPSDRFFAERPEGSVSTLKIQRTQQEDSAVYLCASSFGLAQQETQYFGPGTRLLVL.

The rearrangement uses TRBV24-1 and TRBJ1-6, with 8 bases aligning to TRBD1. V dropped 4 bases and J dropped 10; count of bases not matched to a gene: 8. This CDR3 spans 15 amino acids. Germline-derived CDR1 and CDR2 are KGHDR and SFDVKD. The CDR3 loop is CATSDSGTGLSPLHF. CDR3 in DNA: TGTGCCACCAGTGACTCCGGGACAGGTCTGTCACCCCTCCACTTT.

This clone was recorded only once. The same CDR3 arises from other DNA sequences in this sample as well. V gene TRBV18 combines with J gene TRBJ1-5; 12 nucleotides line up with TRBD1. J was trimmed by 6 bases and V by 0 bases; bases with no gene match: 3. The CDR3 has 16 residues. In germline, CDR1 is KGHSH, CDR2 LQKENI. DNA of the CDR3: TGTGCCAGCTCACCACCGGGACAGGGGGCCAGTCAGCCCCAGCATTTT. This sequence encodes CASSPPGQGASQPQHF.

The gene calls are TRBV7-2 and TRBJ2-2; 7 bases fit TRBD1. CDR1 is SGHTA, CDR2 FQGNSA, per germline. Trimming took 4 bases from V and 1 from J; bases not matched to a gene: 0. This CDR3 contains 14 residues. The DNA for the CDR3 is TGTGCCAGCAGCTCAGGGGGGAACACCGGGGAGCTGTTTTTT. Its protein is CASSSGGNTGELFF.

The V gene is TRBV2, the J gene TRBJ2-1; 8 nucleotides match TRBD2. V lost 7 bases to trimming and J lost 8 bases; unmatched junction nucleotides: 4. The CDR3 is made up of 12 amino acids. Germline V CDR1 and CDR2: SNHLY, FYNNEI. The CDR3 DNA reads TGTGCCAGCACAGCGGGAGTTGATGAGCAGTTCTTC. Its protein product is CASTAGVDEQFF.

V and J are TRBV3-1 (or the pseudogene TRBV3-2) and TRBJ2-7; 9 bases line up with TRBD2. The CDR3 has 14 residues. Germline V gene sequence: CDR1 LGHDT, CDR2 YNNKEL (reference sequence). V dropped 4 bases and J dropped 7; count of bases not matched to a gene: 8. The CDR3 DNA follows: TGTGCCAGCAGCCCGCGGGGGGGCATCTTGGAGCAGTACTTC. It translates to CASSPRGGILEQYF.

Written as DNA, the CDR3 is TGTGCCAGCAGTCTCCCGACAGGGGGAAAGGACACCATATATTTT. Encoded protein: CASSLPTGGKDTIYF. The chain couples TRBV6-6 to TRBJ1-3; 9 bases match TRBD1. The J segment lost 8 bases and the V segment lost 5 bases, leaving 10 bases of the junction unmatched. The CDR3 is made up of 15 amino acids. Germline CDR1 MNHNY, CDR2 SVGAGI (reference sequence).

CDR3 protein: CASFEQGLYGYTF. The CDR3, as DNA: TGCGCCAGCTTTGAACAGGGGTTGTATGGCTACACCTTC. The V gene is TRBV5-1, the J gene TRBJ1-2; 7 bases are a match to TRBD1. After removal of 7 bases from V and 5 bases from J, the junction contained 8 bases not matched to a gene. Per germline, CDR1 SGHRS and CDR2 YFSETQ. CDR3 length equals 13 residues.

In DNA form, the CDR3 reads TGTGCCACCAGTGATTTCAGGGATACAGATACGCAGTATTTT. It translates to CATSDFRDTDTQYF. This chain uses TRBV24-1 with TRBJ2-3, with D tentatively TRBD1 (5 bases). CDR3 length: 14 residues. Germline loops: CDR1 KGHDR, CDR2 SFDVKD. V gave up 1 base and J gave up 3 bases, with 7 bases separating them.

The chain uses TRBV4-1 and TRBJ2-2; TRBD1 might be the D (6 bases). V gave up 3 bases and J gave up 2 bases, with 10 bases separating them. Germline V gene lookup returns CDR1 MGHRA and CDR2 YSYEKL. The CDR3 is 15 residues long. The CDR3 is CASSQQQGNTGELFF. CDR3 in DNA: TGCGCCAGCAGCCAGCAACAGGGCAACACCGGGGAGCTGTTTTTT.

The chain recombines TRBV20-1 with TRBJ2-3; D call uncertain. The CDR3 covers 11 residues. Trimming stripped 2 bases from V and 9 bases from J, with 9 bases between. In germline, CDR1 is DFQATT, CDR2 SNEGSKA (reference sequence). The chain's CDR3 is CSARISTTQYF. The CDR3 DNA follows: TGCAGTGCTAGAATAAGCACCACGCAGTATTTT.

The rearrangement uses TRBV6-2 or TRBV6-3 and TRBJ2-1; the match to TRBD2 covers 14 bases. The length of the CDR3 is 17 residues. The V and J ends lost 6 bases and 6 bases, in that order; junction bases with no gene match: 10. Looked up from germline, CDR1 is MNHEY and CDR2 is SVGEGT. CDR3 loop: CASSELRTSGGSNEQFF. In DNA, the CDR3 is TGTGCCAGCAGCGAACTGCGGACTAGCGGGGGGAGCAATGAGCAGTTCTTC.

This rearrangement joins TRBV10-2 to TRBJ1-2; no definite D call. The CDR3 is made up of 11 amino acids. Trimming took 4 bases from V and 8 from J, leaving 8 bases between them. Germline-derived CDR1 and CDR2 are WSHSY and SAAADI. CDR3 sequence (DNA): TGCGCCAGCAGTGCCTTGCGCGGCTACACCTTC. This sequence encodes CASSALRGYTF.

This chain joins TRBV5-1 and TRBJ1-1; tentative D call: TRBD1 (6 bases). The germline gives CDR1 SGHRS, CDR2 YFSETQ. This CDR3 is built from 13 residues. V was clipped by 0 bases and J by 11 bases, with 14 bases between them. The CDR3 region has the DNA TGCGCCAGCAGCTTGGCAGGGGAGTCTAGGGCTTTCTTT. Amino acids: CASSLAGESRAFF.

The chain has TRBV9 and TRBJ1-3, with a weak D call TRBD1 (6 bases). Trimming stripped 4 bases from V and 0 bases from J, with 17 bases between. The CDR3 is made up of 17 amino acids. Looked up from germline, CDR1 is SGDLS and CDR2 is YYNGEE. The DNA for the CDR3 is TGTGCCAGCAGCCCGAGGGCAGGGGTCAGCTCTGGAAACACCATATATTTT. This codes for CASSPRAGVSSGNTIYF.